This T cell receptor beta chain is from a study of blood T cell repertoires in COVID-19. Across the study: From the United States, Italy and Spain came samples of acute and convalescent COVID-19. In each case, the material was cDNA or gDNA derived from T cells, B-cell-depleted T cells, or PBMCs.

Germline CDR1 SGHRS, CDR2 YFSETQ. Trimming took off 5 bases at V and 4 bases at J, with 12 bases between the two ends. This CDR3 is 13 amino acids long. In the original processing: Estimation of nucleated cell counts relied on the amplification of reference gene primers. Here immunoSEQ multiplex PCR was the method, and the copy in TCRdb shows in-frame clones only, minus some. The D gene and trimming were derived from the DNA, and the V and J assignments and clone size from that table. The table lists 180,000 or so clones, roughly 73% of them singletons. The sample was peripheral blood. V gene TRBV5-1 combines with J gene TRBJ2-5; D is perhaps TRBD1 (6 bases). The receptor was isolated from a woman older than 75 with active or convalescent COVID-19. The CDR3 loop reads CASREGVRETQYF. CDR3 coding DNA: TGCGCCAGCAGAGAGGGGGTGAGAGAGACCCAGTACTTC. The full variable domain, rest sourced from reference TRBV5-1 and TRBJ2-5, is KAGVTQTPRYLIKTRGQQVTLSCSPISGHRSVSWYQQTPGQGLQFLFEYFSETQRNKGNFPGRFSGRQFSNSRSEMNVSTLELGDSALYLCASREGVRETQYFGPGTRLLVL.